The clone carrying this TCR beta chain occurred many times. No antigen is known for it. The CDR3 is 16 residues long. Deletions cut 0 bases from V and 3 bases from J, with 11 bases between. CDR1 and CDR2 from the germline V gene are MGHRA and YSYEKL. The sample originates from a study of T cells in Graves' hyperthyroidism and ophthalmopathy. Study context: Once the initial diagnosis was made, peripheral blood was obtained before any treatment.

Researchers took RNA transcripts and amplified the TCR beta CDR3 regions from them. Primed by the HTBI set, a first-round RT-PCR was run on the TCR CDR3. TCRdb re-derived calls from the multiplex PCR reads in MiXCR, one entry per CDR3 protein. This sample has roughly 250,000 distinct CDR3 sequences; over 15% occur once, and the top ten carry around 30%. Thyroid ultrasound and orbital computed tomography, with clinical symptoms and serum thyroxine and TRAb, informed diagnoses. General study points: Researchers found most expanded thyroid clonotypes above 0.001 in blood as well.

The sequenced sample was blood. The receptor was isolated from a woman between 18 and 30 years old with Graves' ophthalmopathy. The V call is TRBV4-1, the J call TRBJ2-2, with a tentative D call TRBD2 (5 bases). The CDR3 DNA reads as TGCGCCAGCAGCCAAGATCCGGGAATGGACACCGGGGAGCTGTTTTTT. It translates to CASSQDPGMDTGELFF.